This TCR beta chain originates from a study of cytomegalovirus exposure and HLA in healthy donors. The PCR made use of 60 Vbeta and 13 Jbeta primers. Measured with immunoSEQ multiplex PCR; TCRdb has only the in-frame clones, and not every one. The top ten hold roughly 2.3% of the sample, which has 280,000 or so clones, 80% to 90% seen once. The CDR3 totals 16 residues. The germline gives CDR1 SGDLS, CDR2 YYNGEE. Trimming took 7 bases from V and 7 from J; bases not matched to a gene: 14. The clonotype was recovered from a woman aged 18-29 years in good health and CMV-seronegative. The source material was PBMCs. J is TRBJ2-1 and V is TRBV9, with 10 bases aligning to TRBD2. Written as DNA, the CDR3 is TGTGCCAGCTCACTATCCGGGACTAGCGTTGGTAATGAGCAGTTCTTC. It specifies CASSLSGTSVGNEQFF.